One and the same sample provided the 20 T cell receptor beta chains below, sequenced in a study of blood T cells in healthy people across ages. With a J-beta primer mix and a sample-barcoded 5' primer, a second PCR ran about 7 to 11 cycles. MiXCR was run by TCRdb on the 5' RACE reads, yielding one entry per CDR3 protein. Found here are roughly 2 million distinct CDR3 sequences, just under 50% of them singletons; the top ten hold 2.1%. Input material: blood. These receptors all stem from a woman aged 40 to 50 in good health.

This clonotype was counted only a few times. This chain links TRBV10-3 with TRBJ2-6; 9 nucleotides agree with TRBD1. There are 18 residues in the CDR3. Germline loops: CDR1 ENHRY, CDR2 SYGVKD. J gave up 0 bases and V 5 bases, and 8 bases lay outside the gene matches. The CDR3 loop is CAISSGTGTSSGANVLTF. The CDR3, as DNA: TGTGCCATCAGTTCCGGGACAGGGACGAGCTCTGGGGCCAACGTCCTGACTTTC.

This clonotype was seen a single time. The chain couples TRBV29-1 to TRBJ2-5; 9 nucleotides match TRBD2. Germline loops: CDR1 SQVTM, CDR2 ANQGSEA. V lost 2 bases to trimming and J lost 2 bases; unmatched junction nucleotides: 12. This CDR3 has 17 residues. The chain's CDR3 is CSVEWVRLAGDQETQYF. The CDR3 DNA reads TGCAGCGTTGAATGGGTTAGGTTAGCGGGGGATCAAGAGACCCAGTACTTC.

This CDR3 is CASSYTRTSQETQYF. DNA for the CDR3: TGTGCCAGCAGTTACACTAGGACAAGCCAAGAGACCCAGTACTTC. V and J are TRBV6-5 and TRBJ2-5, with D perhaps given as TRBD1 or TRBD2 (5 bases each). The CDR3 is made up of 15 amino acids. V lost 2 bases and J lost 1, with 11 bases in between. Germline CDR1 MNHEY, CDR2 SVGAGI.

This clonotype has just a few counts. V is TRBV7-9 and J is TRBJ2-3; tentatively, D is TRBD2 (6 bases). Per the germline V gene, CDR1 is SEHNR and CDR2 is FQNEAQ (reference sequence). This CDR3 has 17 residues. V gave up 3 bases and J gave up 4 bases, with 20 bases separating them. The CDR3 reads CASSLGGPSSLADTQYF. The CDR3 DNA reads TGTGCCAGCAGCTTGGGGGGACCCTCCTCACTCGCAGATACGCAGTATTTT.

The chain has TRBV14 and TRBJ1-6; no clear D. V lost 0 bases to trimming and J lost 12 bases, with 15 bases between them. Germline V CDR1 and CDR2: SGHDN, FVKESK. The CDR3 covers 15 residues. CDR3 protein: CASSQDSPLFGPLHF. The DNA of the CDR3 is TGTGCCAGCAGCCAAGATTCCCCCCTTTTCGGACCCCTCCACTTT.

This clonotype was seen only a few times. The J gene is TRBJ2-7, the V gene TRBV20-1; D may match TRBD1 or TRBD2 (5 bases each). The CDR3 extends over 15 amino acids. CDR1 is DFQATT, CDR2 SNEGSKA, per germline (reference sequence). Deletions cut 0 bases from V and 0 bases from J, with 12 bases between. CDR3 residues: CSARDGAGSSYEQYF. CDR3 sequence (DNA): TGCAGTGCTAGAGATGGCGCAGGGAGCTCCTACGAGCAGTACTTC.

This chain uses TRBV27 with TRBJ2-7; tentatively, D is TRBD1 (6 bases). Between the trimmed V and J ends, which lost 0 bases and 7 bases, there was a span of 7 bases. This CDR3 region has 12 residues. Germline values: CDR1 MNHEY, CDR2 SMNVEV (reference sequence). The CDR3 coding sequence is TGTGCCAGCAGTTTATCCGGACAGGAGCAGTACTTC. This sequence encodes CASSLSGQEQYF.

The chain joins TRBV7-9 to TRBJ1-2; D remains ambiguous. Trimming left V 1 base short and J 8 bases short, with 11 bases between. Germline CDR1 and CDR2: SEHNR and FQNEAQ (reference sequence). There are 13 residues in the CDR3. CDR3 loop: CASSLEDTRGYTF. CDR3 coding DNA: TGTGCCAGCAGCTTAGAAGATACTAGGGGCTACACCTTC.

J is TRBJ1-4 and V is TRBV6-1; 11 bases fit TRBD1. The CDR3 spans 17 residues. Trimming at V came to 4 bases and at J to 4 bases, leaving 8 bases not matched to a gene. Germline CDR1 MNHNS, CDR2 SASEGT. CDR3 residues: CASSARDRGIHNEKLFF. The DNA of the CDR3 is TGTGCCAGCAGTGCCCGGGACAGGGGGATTCATAATGAAAAACTGTTTTTT.

The V and J genes are TRBV12-3 or TRBV12-4 and TRBJ2-7; TRBD1 might be the D (5 bases). The CDR3 has 14 amino acids. Trimming removed 5 bases from V and 1 base from J, with 12 bases in between. CDR3 DNA sequence: TGTGCCAGCAGTATACAGGACACGTCCTACGAGCAGTACTTC. It is translated as CASSIQDTSYEQYF.

In the case of this clonotype: A much bigger clone sits one base away, suggesting this may be a read error. The chain carries TRBV6-5 and TRBJ1-1; D not certain. V was pared by 2 bases and J by 1 base, with 5 bases between. The CDR3 has 13 amino acids. Germline loops: CDR1 MNHEY, CDR2 SVGAGI. In DNA form, the CDR3 reads TGTGCCAGCAGTTACGAGGAGAACACTGAAGCTTTCTTT. This gives the protein CASSYEENTEAFF.

This clonotype has more than one count but fewer than ten. V and J are TRBV11-2 and TRBJ2-1; no clear D. V was clipped by 7 bases and J by 12 bases, with 19 bases between them. The CDR3 runs 13 residues. Germline CDR1 is SGHAT and CDR2 is FQNNGV. CDR3 residues: CASIPPHGRWQFF. The CDR3 DNA reads TGTGCCAGCATCCCACCCCACGGGCGATGGCAGTTCTTC.

Regarding this clonotype: At one end the junction does not follow the germline gene, possibly because of a read error. This chain uses TRBV27 with TRBJ1-2; D unresolved. The germline gives CDR1 MNHEY, CDR2 SMNVEV (reference sequence). The CDR3 is 15 residues long. This CDR3 is CASSLSSLSPYGYTF. The DNA for the CDR3 is TGCGCCAGCAGTTTATCCTCTCTATCCCCCTATGGCTACACCTTC.

This chain links TRBV7-2 with TRBJ2-7, with 11 bases identical to TRBD2. CDR1 SGHTA and CDR2 FQGNSA come from the germline V gene. With 3 bases clipped from V and 2 bases from J, the junction kept 6 bases outside the gene matches. The length of the CDR3 is 16 residues. CDR3 sequence (DNA): TGTGCCAGCAGCTTGGCCACTAGCGGGGGCCCCTACGAGCAGTACTTC. Protein product: CASSLATSGGPYEQYF. Full variable domain (missing parts from reference TRBV7-2 and TRBJ2-7): GAGVSQSPSNKVTEKGKDVELRCDPISGHTALYWYRQSLGQGLEFLIYFQGNSAPDKSGLPSDRFSAERTGGSVSTLTIQRTQQEDSAVYLCASSLATSGGPYEQYFGPGTRLTVT.

The chain has TRBV12-3 or TRBV12-4 and TRBJ2-3; 12 bases are a match to TRBD1. The CDR3 is 14 amino acids. The trim removed 7 bases at V and 9 bases at J, leaving 8 bases unmatched. This CDR3 reads CASIPGQGAGTQYF. As DNA, the CDR3 is TGTGCCAGCATCCCGGGACAGGGGGCAGGGACGCAGTATTTT.

In its sample, this clonotype was seen a few times. V and J are TRBV5-4 and TRBJ2-5; 10 positions match TRBD2. V was pared by 1 base and J by 5 bases, with 2 bases of the junction left unmatched. The CDR3 loop spans 14 amino acids. CDR1 is SGHNT, CDR2 YYREEE, per germline (reference sequence). CDR3 coding DNA: TGTGCCAGCAGCTTGCAAGCGGGGGGGGAGACCCAGTACTTC. It encodes CASSLQAGGETQYF. Full variable domain (missing parts from reference TRBV5-4 and TRBJ2-5): ETGVTQSPTHLIKTRGQQVTLRCSSQSGHNTVSWYQQALGQGPQFIFQYYREEENGRGNFPPRFSGLQFPNYSSELNVNALELDDSALYLCASSLQAGGETQYFGPGTRLLVL.

V usage is TRBV20-1 and J usage is TRBJ2-5; D could derive from TRBD1 or TRBD2 (6 bases each). Germline lookup yields CDR1 DFQATT and CDR2 SNEGSKA (reference sequence). This CDR3 region has 15 residues. V was cut by 3 bases and J by 5 bases, with 19 bases left in between. The CDR3 is CSARRAYGGRETQYF. In nucleotides, the CDR3 is TGCAGTGCTAGGAGAGCCTATGGGGGGCGGGAGACCCAGTACTTC.

V usage is TRBV5-1 and J usage is TRBJ2-1; TRBD1 aligns across 10 bases. The CDR3 has 15 residues. Per the germline V gene, CDR1 is SGHRS and CDR2 is YFSETQ. V lost 3 bases and J lost 5; bases outside the gene matches: 5. The CDR3 nucleotides read TGCGCCAGCAGCTGGACAGGGGGAAGTCACAATGAGCAGTTCTTC. The encoded protein is CASSWTGGSHNEQFF.

This clonotype has more than one count but fewer than ten. The chain employs TRBV5-1 and TRBJ2-5; maybe TRBD2 (6 bases). The ends were cut back, 4 bases at V and 4 bases at J, with 11 bases in the middle. CDR1 is SGHRS and CDR2 is YFSETQ in the germline V gene. The CDR3 extends over 13 amino acids. The CDR3 is CASSRTKGETQYF. The CDR3 coding sequence is TGCGCCAGCAGCAGGACTAAAGGAGAGACCCAGTACTTC.

Of note for this clonotype: Germline and junction disagree at one end, which may indicate a read error. This sequence joins TRBV20-1 and TRBJ1-5; possible D gene TRBD1, 6 bases. The CDR3 totals 13 residues. Germline V gives CDR1 DFQATT, CDR2 SNEGSKA (reference sequence). CDR3 nucleotides: TGCAGTGCGAGAGCAGGGGTAGATCAGCCCCAGCATTTT. Its translation is CSARAGVDQPQHF.